The clone carrying this TCR beta chain was counted at least ten times. The sample comes from a study of regulatory T cells in long-lasting Graves disease. Overall study context: Persistent Graves' disease meant over 5 years of antithyroid drugs with positive TSH receptor antibodies.

J was trimmed by 5 bases and V by 6 bases; bases with no gene match: 5. CDR1 SNHLY and CDR2 FYNNEI come from the germline V gene. The CDR3 is 14 residues long. Construction of TCR beta libraries relied on iRepertoire HTBI primers and on Arm-PCR targeting CDR3 regions. TCRdb itself ran the multiplex PCR reads through MiXCR, one entry per CDR3 protein. The sample carries approximately 380,000 distinct CDR3 sequences, around 21% recorded once. Indicated time point: persistent/refractory GD, antithyroid drugs over 5 years with positive TRAb. Extracted PBMC RNA gave rise to the TCR library. An endocrinology department in Xi'an, China, supplied the patients.

This receptor was obtained from a female donor with Graves disease. The chain joins TRBV2 to TRBJ1-5; 9 bases match TRBD1. Sequences were derived from peripheral blood mononuclear cells (PBMCs), sampled when the disease was refractory, from a patient treated with antithyroid drugs. The CDR3: CASRHRGLDQPQHF. The CDR3 nucleotides read TGTGCCAGCAGACACAGGGGGCTTGATCAGCCCCAGCATTTT.